This TCR beta chain emerged from a study of quantifying T cell responses using KT2 cells. Study overall: TCR alpha and beta constant-region primers primed reverse transcription of RNA.

This clonotype was picked up many times. What it recognizes is unknown. The sample is PBMC spiked with counted cells of clone KT2. A range of KT2-to-PBMC ratios was made using fixed PBMC numbers. Findings and limits, study-wide: Very high KT2 spike-in numbers caused saturation in KT2 sequence detection. The number of KT2 alpha and beta sequences was a linear function of input KT2 cells.

A single-stranded UMI oligo with SP2 sequence was ligated to cDNA 3' ends. The first PCR ran roughly 4 cycles with an equimolar RC1.1 and RC1.2 beta primer mix. TCRdb reprocessed the UMI-ligation and nested PCR reads via MiXCR and lists one record per CDR3 protein. The sample lists tens of thousands of distinct CDR3 sequences, 7.3% occurring once. From germline, CDR1 is SGHDT and CDR2 YYEEEE. The CDR3 sequence is 17 residues long. Trimming shortened V by 4 bases and J by 1 base, and 20 bases separated the two germline ends. The receptor was derived from a human donor. Sequenced: PBMCs spiked with cells of the T cell clone KT2. This chain uses TRBV5-6 with TRBJ1-1; maybe TRBD1 (6 bases). The CDR3 sequence is CASSGGTAGAGNTEAFF. Written as DNA, the CDR3 is TGTGCCAGCAGCGGCGGGACGGCAGGGGCGGGGAACACTGAAGCTTTCTTT.